This T cell receptor beta chain was observed in a study of memory CD4+ T cells and cytomegalovirus serostatus. The sort gate was single viable CD3+CD4+CD8-CD45RO+ cells for memory CD4+ T cells. Profiling relied on immunoSEQ multiplex PCR, and the TCRdb table lists in-frame clones only, not all of them. The repertoire holds 75,000 to 90,000 clones, with approximately 80% as singletons. The CDR3 length is 13 residues. CDR1 is SEHNR and CDR2 is FQNEAQ in the germline V gene (reference sequence). V was shortened by 4 bases and J by 2 bases, with 9 bases between the two germline ends. The sequencing sample was made of memory CD4+ T cells from blood. V and J are TRBV7-9 and TRBJ2-7, with D perhaps TRBD1 (5 bases). This clonotype originated in an adult in good health and CMV-seronegative. The CDR3 sequence: CASSSGRAYEQYF. The CDR3 DNA reads as TGTGCCAGCAGCTCCGGCAGGGCCTACGAGCAGTACTTC.